This passage covers 2 T cell receptor beta chains from one sample sequenced in a study of response to subunit inactivated influenza vaccine. MiXCR was run by TCRdb on the RT-PCR reads, yielding one entry per CDR3 protein. This sample has 610,000 or so distinct CDR3 sequences, with approximately 14% found just once. The sample here was PBMCs from blood, taken approximately 13 days after vaccination. These receptors were collected from a man aged 50 to 60 who received an inactivated influenza vaccine.

J is TRBJ1-2 and V is TRBV7-9, with D perhaps TRBD1 (5 bases). Germline CDR1 SEHNR, CDR2 FQNEAQ (reference sequence). The CDR3 spans 13 residues. The V end was cut by 3 bases, the J end by 13 bases, with 18 bases between. CDR3 DNA: TGTGCCAGCAGCTTCGGATCGGGGGGTGAGGGCACCTTC. This encodes CASSFGSGGEGTF. The variable domain in full, completed from reference TRBV7-9 and TRBJ1-2, reads DTGVSQNPRHKITKRGQNVTFRCDPISEHNRLYWYRQTLGQGPEFLTYFQNEAQLEKSRLLSDRFSAERPKGSFSTLEIQRTEQGDSAMYLCASSFGSGGEGTFGSGTRLTVV.

At least ten counts were recorded for this clonotype. J is TRBJ1-1 and V is TRBV18, with D possibly TRBD1 on 5 matching bases. There are 13 residues in the CDR3. V lost 6 bases to trimming and J lost 2 bases, with 10 bases between them. The germline V gene has CDR1 KGHSH and CDR2 LQKENI. The chain's CDR3 is CASSRGHNTEAFF. As DNA, the CDR3 is TGTGCCAGCTCTCGAGGACATAACACTGAAGCTTTCTTT.